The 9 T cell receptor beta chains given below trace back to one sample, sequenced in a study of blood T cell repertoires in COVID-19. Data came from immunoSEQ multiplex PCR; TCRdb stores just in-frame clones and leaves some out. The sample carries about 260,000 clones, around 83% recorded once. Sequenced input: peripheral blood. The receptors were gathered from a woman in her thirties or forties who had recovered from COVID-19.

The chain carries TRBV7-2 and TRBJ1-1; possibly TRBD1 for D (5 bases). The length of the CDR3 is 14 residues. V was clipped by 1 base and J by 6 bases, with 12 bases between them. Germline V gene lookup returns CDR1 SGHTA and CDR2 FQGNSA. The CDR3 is CASSLGDWGAEAFF. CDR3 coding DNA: TGTGCCAGCAGCTTAGGGGACTGGGGGGCTGAAGCTTTCTTT. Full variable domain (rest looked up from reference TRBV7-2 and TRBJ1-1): GAGVSQSPSNKVTEKGKDVELRCDPISGHTALYWYRQSLGQGLEFLIYFQGNSAPDKSGLPSDRFSAERTGGSVSTLTIQRTQQEDSAVYLCASSLGDWGAEAFFGQGTRLTVV.

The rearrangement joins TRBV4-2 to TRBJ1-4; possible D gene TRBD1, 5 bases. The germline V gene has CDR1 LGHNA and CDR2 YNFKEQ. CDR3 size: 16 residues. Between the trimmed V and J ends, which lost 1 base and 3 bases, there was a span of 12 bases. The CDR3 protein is CASSQAYRGSNEKLFF. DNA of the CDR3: TGTGCCAGCAGCCAAGCTTACCGGGGGTCTAATGAAAAACTGTTTTTT.

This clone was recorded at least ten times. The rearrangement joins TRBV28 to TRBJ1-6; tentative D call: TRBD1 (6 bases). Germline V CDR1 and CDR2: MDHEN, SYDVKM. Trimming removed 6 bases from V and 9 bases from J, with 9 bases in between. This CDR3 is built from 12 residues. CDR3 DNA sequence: TGTGCCAGCAGGTACAGGGTTTCACCCCTCCACTTT. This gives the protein CASRYRVSPLHF.

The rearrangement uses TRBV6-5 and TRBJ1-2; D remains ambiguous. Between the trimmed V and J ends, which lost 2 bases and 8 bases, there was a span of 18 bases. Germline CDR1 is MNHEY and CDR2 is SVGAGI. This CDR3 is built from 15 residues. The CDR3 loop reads CASSYAFEEVGGYTF. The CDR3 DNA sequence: TGTGCCAGCAGTTACGCCTTCGAAGAGGTTGGCGGCTACACCTTC.

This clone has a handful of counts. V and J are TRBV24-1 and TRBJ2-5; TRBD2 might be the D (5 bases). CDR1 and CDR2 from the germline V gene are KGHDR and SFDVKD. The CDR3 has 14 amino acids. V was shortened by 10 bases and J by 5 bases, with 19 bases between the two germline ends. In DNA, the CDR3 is TGTGCCACACGCCGCGGGCCCTGGCATGAGACCCAGTACTTC. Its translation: CATRRGPWHETQYF.

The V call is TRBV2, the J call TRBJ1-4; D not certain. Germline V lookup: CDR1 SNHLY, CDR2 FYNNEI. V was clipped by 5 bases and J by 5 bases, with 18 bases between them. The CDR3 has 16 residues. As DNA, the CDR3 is TGTGCCAGCAGTCAGCCGGCCGGGAACCGAAATGAAAAACTGTTTTTT. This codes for CASSQPAGNRNEKLFF.

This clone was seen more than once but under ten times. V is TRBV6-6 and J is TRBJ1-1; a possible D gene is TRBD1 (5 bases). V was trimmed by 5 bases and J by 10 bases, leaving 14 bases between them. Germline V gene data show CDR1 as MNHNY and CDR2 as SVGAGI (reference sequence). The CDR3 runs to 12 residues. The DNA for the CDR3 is TGTGCCAGCAGTGAGGGACGGGGGAGAGCTTTCTTT. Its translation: CASSEGRGRAFF.

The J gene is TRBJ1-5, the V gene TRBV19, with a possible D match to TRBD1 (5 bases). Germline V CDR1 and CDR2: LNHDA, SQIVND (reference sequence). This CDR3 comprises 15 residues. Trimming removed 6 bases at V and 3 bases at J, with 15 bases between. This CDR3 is CASSRTPGNNQPQHF. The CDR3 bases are TGTGCCAGTAGCCGGACCCCAGGGAACAATCAGCCCCAGCATTTT.

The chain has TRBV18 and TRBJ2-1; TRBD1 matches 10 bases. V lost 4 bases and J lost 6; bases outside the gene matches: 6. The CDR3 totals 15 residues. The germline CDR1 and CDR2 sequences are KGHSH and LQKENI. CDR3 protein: CASSLLDRGSNEQFF. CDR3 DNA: TGTGCCAGCTCACTACTGGACAGGGGGAGCAATGAGCAGTTCTTC.